This passage covers 31 T cell receptor beta chains from one sample sequenced in a study of T cell changes during pregnancy in multiple sclerosis (dated by TCRdb to the late 2010s). Library generation was performed with the immunoSEQ multiplex PCR assay. TCRdb took this table from immuneACCESS and kept in-frame rearrangements with V and J called. Such tables lack part of the clones; where checked against another copy, unresolved V genes explain under half of the gap, and the rest is unexplained. The sample table contains tens of thousands of clones; only one count was recorded for 94% of them. Around 5.9% of the sample comes from the top ten. The specimen comprised CD8+ T cells from peripheral blood mononuclear cells, sampled before pregnancy. The receptors here all came from a female donor with multiple sclerosis, enrolled in a pregnancy study.

The chain is built from TRBV7-6 and TRBJ1-5; no reliable D call. The V gene lost 0 bases and the J gene lost 5 bases, with 11 bases spanning the gap. The germline gives CDR1 SGHVS, CDR2 FNYEAQ. The CDR3 contains 15 residues. CDR3 region: CASSLAVGLYQPQHF. The CDR3 DNA sequence: TGTGCCAGCAGCTTAGCCGTAGGACTTTATCAGCCCCAGCATTTT.

This clone was seen once. The V and J genes are TRBV10-3 and TRBJ1-5; D remains unclear. Trimming shortened V by 4 bases and J by 7 bases, and 11 bases separated the two germline ends. This CDR3 has 13 amino acids. Germline CDR1 is ENHRY and CDR2 is SYGVKD. CDR3 coding DNA: TGTGCCATCAGTGGACTAGGAGGACAGCCCCAGCATTTT. It encodes CAISGLGGQPQHF.

This clone occurred once. The chain joins TRBV9 to TRBJ1-1; 10 nucleotides match TRBD1. This CDR3 has 17 residues. The J segment lost 0 bases and the V segment lost 3 bases, leaving 8 bases of the junction unmatched. Germline values: CDR1 SGDLS, CDR2 YYNGEE. Written as DNA, the CDR3 is TGTGCCAGCAGCGGCCGGGACAGGGGCATCATGAACACTGAAGCTTTCTTT. Translating gives CASSGRDRGIMNTEAFF.

The J gene is TRBJ1-2, the V gene TRBV6-7; D is ambiguous. TRBV6-7 is an ORF; its function is uncertain. V lost 1 base to trimming and J lost 9 bases, with 12 bases between them. The CDR3 is 13 amino acids. CDR3 protein: CASSYFGSGCYTF. The DNA for the CDR3 is TGTGCCAGCAGTTACTTCGGGTCTGGGTGCTACACCTTC.

This clone appeared a single time. The chain recombines TRBV27 with TRBJ2-7; 8 positions agree with TRBD2. Trimming cost V 5 bases and J 3 bases; bases outside gene matches: 3. Germline CDR1 and CDR2: MNHEY and SMNVEV (reference sequence). The CDR3 loop spans 13 amino acids. The CDR3 sequence: CASSTRGGYEQYF. The CDR3 DNA reads TGTGCCAGCAGTACTCGGGGGGGCTACGAGCAGTACTTC.

V is TRBV10-3 and J is TRBJ1-2; tentative D call: TRBD1 (5 bases). The germline V and J ends were trimmed by 6 bases and 6 bases, with 14 bases remaining between them. Germline V gene lookup returns CDR1 ENHRY and CDR2 SYGVKD. CDR3 length equals 13 residues. The CDR3 DNA follows: TGTGCCATCAGCGTGGCAGGGAAGAATGGCTACACCTTC. Its protein product is CAISVAGKNGYTF.

This chain links TRBV19 with TRBJ1-2; D might be TRBD1 (6 bases). Per the germline V gene, CDR1 is LNHDA and CDR2 is SQIVND (reference sequence). CDR3 length equals 15 residues. The V end lost 5 bases, the J end lost 8 bases, and 21 bases lay between the germline ends. CDR3 DNA: TGTGCCAGTAGTCCCTCCTACGGCTCAGGGGTCGGCTACACCTTC. This gives the protein CASSPSYGSGVGYTF.

This chain connects TRBV11-2 to TRBJ1-2, with D maybe TRBD1 (6 bases). V dropped 5 bases and J dropped 0 bases, with 10 bases sitting between them. The germline V gene encodes CDR1 SGHAT and CDR2 FQNNGV. CDR3 size: 14 residues. This CDR3 is CASSRRTANYGYTF. DNA of the CDR3: TGTGCCAGCAGCCGACGGACAGCTAACTATGGCTACACCTTC.

The chain uses TRBV4-1 and TRBJ2-7, with a weak D call TRBD2 (6 bases). CDR3 length: 14 amino acids. In germline, CDR1 is MGHRA, CDR2 YSYEKL. Trimming stripped 4 bases from V and 3 bases from J, with 13 bases between. The CDR3 loop is CASSPGVAVYEQYF. The CDR3 DNA sequence: TGCGCCAGCAGCCCTGGGGTAGCGGTCTACGAGCAGTACTTC.

The rearrangement links TRBV7-9 to TRBJ2-7; 13 bases agree with TRBD2. This CDR3 is 16 amino acids long. Trimming took 5 bases from V and 4 from J; bases not matched to a gene: 8. Germline CDR1 reads SEHNR; CDR2 reads FQNEAQ (reference sequence). In DNA, the CDR3 is TGTGCCAGCAGCGGAACTAGCGGGAGGGCTGCTTACGAGCAGTACTTC. Translating gives CASSGTSGRAAYEQYF.

The chain uses TRBV4-3 and TRBJ2-7; D possibly corresponds to TRBD2 (6 bases). Germline CDR1 reads LGHNA; CDR2 reads YSLEER. This CDR3 is 14 amino acids long. The V gene lost 8 bases and the J gene lost 2 bases, with 16 bases spanning the gap. The CDR3 DNA sequence: TGCGCCAGCTCTTTAGCGGAGGGCGCCTACGAGCAGTACTTC. Its protein is CASSLAEGAYEQYF.

The chain employs TRBV6-5 and TRBJ1-4; 7 nucleotides agree with TRBD1. The CDR3 covers 16 residues. The V gene's germline CDR1 is MNHEY and CDR2 SVGAGI. The junction had 5 bases not matched to a gene; V was cut back by 2 bases and J by 2 bases. CDR3 in amino acids: CASSYDRENTNEKLFF. The CDR3 DNA sequence: TGTGCCAGCAGTTACGACAGGGAGAACACTAATGAAAAACTGTTTTTT.

The table lists this clone with a few counts. J is TRBJ1-5 and V is TRBV27; D not certain. Deletions cut 8 bases from V and 0 bases from J, with 14 bases between. Germline loops: CDR1 MNHEY, CDR2 SMNVEV (reference sequence). The CDR3 is 15 residues long. The DNA for the CDR3 is TGTGCCAGCGGGCCGTCGATATATAGCAATCAGCCCCAGCATTTT. Protein product: CASGPSIYSNQPQHF.

This chain joins TRBV6-5 and TRBJ2-1, with 8 bases matching TRBD2. CDR1 and CDR2 from the germline V gene are MNHEY and SVGAGI. The CDR3 has 15 residues. J gave up 5 bases and V 6 bases, and 9 bases lay outside the gene matches. In nucleotides, the CDR3 is TGTGCCAGCAGGGGCCAAGGACTAGCCCACAATGAGCAGTTCTTC. Its protein product is CASRGQGLAHNEQFF.

This sequence joins TRBV4-1 and TRBJ2-3; 10 bases agree with TRBD2. Germline CDR1 and CDR2: MGHRA and YSYEKL. The CDR3 is made up of 17 amino acids. V lost 1 base, J lost 3 bases, and 7 bases stayed unmatched. The CDR3 protein is CASSQGPGLAATDTQYF. CDR3 coding DNA: TGCGCCAGCAGCCAAGGTCCTGGACTAGCGGCTACAGATACGCAGTATTTT.

V gene TRBV28 combines with J gene TRBJ2-1; D gene unclear. Germline CDR1 reads MDHEN; CDR2 reads SYDVKM. This CDR3 spans 18 amino acids. V lost 1 base and J 3 bases, leaving 19 bases between the germline ends. This chain's CDR3 is CASSLFPVGSSLYNEQFF. CDR3 bases: TGTGCCAGCAGTTTATTCCCCGTGGGCAGTTCCCTCTACAATGAGCAGTTCTTC. Based on the CDR3 plus reference TRBV28 and TRBJ2-1, the full variable domain is DVKVTQSSRYLVKRTGEKVFLECVQDMDHENMFWYRQDPGLGLRLIYFSYDVKMKEKGDIPEGYSVSREKKERFSLILESASTNQTSMYLCASSLFPVGSSLYNEQFFGPGTRLTVL.

The chain employs TRBV27 and TRBJ2-1; possibly TRBD2 for D (5 bases). Germline CDR1 reads MNHEY; CDR2 reads SMNVEV (reference sequence). V shed 5 bases and J shed 7 bases, with 9 bases lying between them. This CDR3 has 12 amino acids. CDR3 protein: CASSISGNEQFF. CDR3 DNA sequence: TGTGCCAGCAGTATCTCGGGGAATGAGCAGTTCTTC.

The chain employs TRBV13 and TRBJ2-1; D uncertain. Trimming took 1 base from V and 2 from J, leaving 3 bases between them. The CDR3 extends over 13 amino acids. Looked up from germline, CDR1 is PRHDT and CDR2 is FYEKMQ (reference sequence). The CDR3 region is CASSLATYNEQFF. The DNA of the CDR3 is TGTGCCAGCAGCTTAGCAACCTACAATGAGCAGTTCTTC.

This clone was recorded once. The chain links TRBV28 to TRBJ1-1; maybe TRBD1 (6 bases). The CDR3 loop spans 14 amino acids. Trimming removed 6 bases from V and 0 bases from J, with 11 bases in between. CDR1 is MDHEN, CDR2 SYDVKM, per germline. CDR3 in amino acids: CASRPQGLNTEAFF. The CDR3 bases are TGTGCCAGCAGGCCCCAGGGGCTGAACACTGAAGCTTTCTTT.

The chain employs TRBV27 and TRBJ2-3; 12 nucleotides agree with TRBD2. The CDR3 extends over 16 amino acids. Looked up from germline, CDR1 is MNHEY and CDR2 is SMNVEV (reference sequence). The ends lost 2 bases at V and 3 bases at J; junction bases unmatched: 3. The CDR3 DNA reads TGTGCCAGCAGTTTACTAGCGGGAGGGAGGACAGATACGCAGTATTTT. This encodes CASSLLAGGRTDTQYF.

The chain is built from TRBV23-1 and TRBJ1-1, with 12 bases matching TRBD1. TRBV23-1 is an open reading frame, and its role is uncertain. Germline trimming cut 0 bases from V and 4 bases from J; bases unmatched to any gene: 9. The CDR3 loop spans 18 amino acids. The CDR3 protein is CASSQSRGQGARGTEAFF. Written as DNA, the CDR3 is TGCGCCAGCAGTCAATCCCGGGGACAGGGGGCTCGAGGCACTGAAGCTTTCTTT.

This clone was observed a single time. This sequence joins TRBV4-1 and TRBJ1-2; no clear D. Trimming removed 0 bases at V and 6 bases at J, with 14 bases between. The CDR3 runs to 15 residues. The V gene's germline CDR1 is MGHRA and CDR2 YSYEKL. CDR3 in amino acids: CASSQEPARVDGYTF. Here the CDR3 DNA reads TGCGCCAGCAGCCAAGAACCAGCGAGGGTGGATGGCTACACCTTC.

In this sample, this clone turned up once. The CDR3 region is CASSLHIGPGQGYTF. DNA of the CDR3: TGTGCCAGCAGCTTACACATCGGTCCGGGACAAGGCTACACCTTC. The chain recombines TRBV7-9 with TRBJ1-2; maybe TRBD1 (6 bases). Germline CDR1 reads SEHNR; CDR2 reads FQNEAQ (reference sequence). The CDR3 totals 15 residues. The V end lost 2 bases, the J end lost 8 bases, and 18 bases lay between the germline ends.

The chain has TRBV2 and TRBJ2-5; no definite D call. TRBJ2-7 matches the DNA end more closely, so the J call is doubtful. Germline V CDR1 and CDR2: SNHLY, FYNNEI. The CDR3 extends over 12 amino acids. The CDR3 coding sequence is TGTGCCAGCAGTTTCCGCCTCTACGAGCAGTACTTC. Translated: CASSFRLYEQYF.

The chain carries TRBV6-5 and TRBJ2-1; TRBD1 matches 11 bases. With V trimmed by 5 bases and J by 9 bases, 6 bases remained unmatched. From germline, CDR1 is MNHEY and CDR2 SVGAGI. This CDR3 comprises 14 residues. CDR3 protein: CASSHGQGAPEQFF. The DNA for the CDR3 is TGTGCCAGCAGTCACGGACAGGGGGCGCCTGAGCAGTTCTTC.

This clone was detected only once. The chain recombines TRBV4-1 with TRBJ2-7; TRBD2 might be the D (5 bases). This CDR3 comprises 16 residues. CDR1 and CDR2 from the germline V gene are MGHRA and YSYEKL. V was pared by 5 bases and J by 7 bases, with 24 bases between. The CDR3 coding sequence is TGCGCCAGCAGCACCCTTGTGGCTAGCCCTCAAATGGAGCAGTACTTC. Translated: CASSTLVASPQMEQYF.

This clone has just one count. The chain joins TRBV6-5 to TRBJ2-5; 9 positions agree with TRBD2. V gave up 4 bases and J gave up 5 bases; unmatched junction bases: 11. The V gene's germline CDR1 is MNHEY and CDR2 SVGAGI. The CDR3 extends over 16 amino acids. The CDR3 DNA sequence: TGTGCCAGCAGTTGGCTGGCGGGAGGGCAGAGGGAGACCCAGTACTTC. This sequence encodes CASSWLAGGQRETQYF.

V usage is TRBV4-1 and J usage is TRBJ1-1; D gene ambiguous. CDR1 is MGHRA, CDR2 YSYEKL, per germline. Trimming shortened V by 0 bases and J by 0 bases, and 8 bases separated the two germline ends. The CDR3 consists of 15 residues. CDR3 DNA: TGCGCCAGCAGCCAAGAATCCGCTATGAACACTGAAGCTTTCTTT. Protein product: CASSQESAMNTEAFF.

The CDR3 bases are TGTGCCTGGAATTGGGCAGGGGGCTTGTTTGACTATGGCTACACCTTC. This translates into CAWNWAGGLFDYGYTF. This chain joins TRBV30 and TRBJ1-2; 8 nucleotides agree with TRBD1. V trimming: 4 bases; J trimming: 3 bases; junction bases outside the gene matches: 13. The CDR3 is made up of 16 amino acids. From germline, CDR1 is GTSNPN and CDR2 SVGIG (reference sequence).

This clone was seen more than once but under ten times. The chain recombines TRBV4-1 with TRBJ2-2; TRBD1 agrees at 9 bases. The CDR3 is 17 residues long. V was clipped by 0 bases and J by 6 bases; unmatched bases: 8. The germline V gene encodes CDR1 MGHRA and CDR2 YSYEKL. This CDR3 reads CASSQESGQGYAGELFF. As DNA, the CDR3 is TGCGCCAGCAGCCAAGAGTCGGGACAGGGTTATGCCGGGGAGCTGTTTTTT.

The chain carries TRBV5-4 and TRBJ2-7; TRBD1 aligns across 7 bases. The trim removed 4 bases at V and 4 bases at J, leaving 11 bases unmatched. The germline CDR1 and CDR2 sequences are SGHNT and YYREEE (reference sequence). The CDR3 runs 15 residues. The CDR3 nucleotides read TGTGCCAGCAGCCCACGCATGGGGACAGAGTACGAGCAGTACTTC. Encoded protein: CASSPRMGTEYEQYF.